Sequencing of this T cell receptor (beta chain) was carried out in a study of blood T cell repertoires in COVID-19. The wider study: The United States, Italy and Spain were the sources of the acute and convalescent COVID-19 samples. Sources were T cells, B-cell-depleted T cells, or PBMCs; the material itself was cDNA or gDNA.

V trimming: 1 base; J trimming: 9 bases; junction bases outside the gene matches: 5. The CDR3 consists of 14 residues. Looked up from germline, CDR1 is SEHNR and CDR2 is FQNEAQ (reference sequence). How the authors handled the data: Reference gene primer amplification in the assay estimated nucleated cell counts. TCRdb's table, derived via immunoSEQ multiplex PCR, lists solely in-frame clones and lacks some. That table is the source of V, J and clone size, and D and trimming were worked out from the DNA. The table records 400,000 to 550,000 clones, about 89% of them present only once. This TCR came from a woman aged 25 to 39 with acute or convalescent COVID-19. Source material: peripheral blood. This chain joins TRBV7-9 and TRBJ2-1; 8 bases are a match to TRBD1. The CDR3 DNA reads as TGTGCCAGCAGCTTAGGGACAGGGTTCACTGAGCAGTTCTTC. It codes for CASSLGTGFTEQFF.